This is a list of T cell receptor beta chains from one sample in a study of shared clonotypes between healthy human individuals. The data were produced by immunoSEQ multiplex PCR, yet TCRdb's version contains in-frame clones alone and is incomplete. The table records about 1.9 million clones, 93% of them present only once. Sequencing used naive CD8+ T cells from PBMCs. Receptors were obtained from a man between 18 and 29 years old in good health. Some clones in this sample may be carry-over from other donors' samples. The conserved cysteine and the conserved F or W are not part of the CDR3 here.

CDR3 protein: ASSQDERRSSYEQY; V gene: TRBV4-3
CDR3 protein: ASSQSKRGAYKGNEQF; V gene: TRBV4-3
CDR3 protein: ASSDHRVSYGYT; V gene: TRBV7-9
CDR3 protein: ASRLRTGLAF; V gene: TRBV7-2
CDR3 protein: ASSFLSDRTGESNQPQH; V gene: TRBV28
CDR3 protein: ATSRVTGGELF; V gene: TRBV15
CDR3 protein: AWSWTLADYEQY; V gene: TRBV30
CDR3 protein: ASSLGPPYEQY; V gene: TRBV27
CDR3 protein: ASSHEGLSSGNTIY; V gene: TRBV28
CDR3 protein: ASSLVEGTGEAYEQY; V gene: TRBV7-6
CDR3 protein: ASGGIGGISYEQY; V gene: TRBV4-1
CDR3 protein: ASSQTGYEETQY; V gene: TRBV4-1
CDR3 protein: ASRFSPKSTEAF; V gene: TRBV5-1
CDR3 protein: ATAGGQETQY; V gene: TRBV28
CDR3 protein: ATSRGSEYPRTDTQY; V gene: TRBV15
CDR3 protein: ASSGTSYDEQF; V gene: TRBV19
CDR3 protein: ASSWSSGRADEQF; V gene: TRBV7-2
CDR3 protein: ASSVAGGSYEQF; V gene: TRBV28
CDR3 protein: ASSQYRLGDQPQH; V gene: TRBV16
CDR3 protein: ASSPLRVAGVFDEQY; V gene: TRBV27
CDR3 protein: ASSTRQGAGSTEAF; V gene: TRBV9
CDR3 protein: ASSDKTESPYEQY; V gene: TRBV19
CDR3 protein: ASSLASVYSTDTQY; V gene: TRBV5-1
CDR3 protein: ASSLFGRNTYEQY; V gene: TRBV28
CDR3 protein: SVDLGQTQETQY; V gene: TRBV29-1
CDR3 protein: ASSWIGSAPGGYT; V gene: TRBV27
CDR3 protein: ASSYSTGPRSSEQF; V gene: TRBV6-5
CDR3 protein: ASSPSSKNIQY; V gene: TRBV27
CDR3 protein: ASSYGGYGEGNEQF; V gene: TRBV6-5
CDR3 protein: ASSLRSLVAYEQY; V gene: TRBV11-2
CDR3 protein: ASSYPPRTGNYEQY; V gene: TRBV28
CDR3 protein: ASSSAGNTEAF; V gene: TRBV28
CDR3 protein: ASSLSFYSPYT; V gene: TRBV27
CDR3 protein: ASSDPGQGRSSYNEQF; V gene: TRBV2
CDR3 protein: ASSKPTRGGRSCNQPQH; V gene: TRBV21-1
CDR3 protein: ASSPRTSGSFRGTQY; V gene: TRBV7-9
CDR3 protein: ASSSGAANYGYT; V gene: TRBV7-9
CDR3 protein: ASSSWTSGSYGETQY; V gene: TRBV28
CDR3 protein: SVLDGRTNTGELF; V gene: TRBV29-1
CDR3 protein: ASSPGLGAGQPQH; V gene: TRBV6-5
CDR3 protein: ASRLTAPHEQF; V gene: TRBV27
CDR3 protein: ASTRGTSGRDEQF; V gene: TRBV28
CDR3 protein: ASSSNSRATNEKLF; V gene: TRBV7-8
CDR3 protein: ASSLSAGYNEQF; V gene: TRBV5-1
CDR3 protein: ASSLAGQGYQPQH; V gene: TRBV5-8
CDR3 protein: ASSLRDRSLYNEQF; V gene: TRBV9
CDR3 protein: ASSLGGYRGQNTEAF; V gene: TRBV19
CDR3 protein: ASSDTSGRFRVETQY; V gene: TRBV5-6
CDR3 protein: ATSLRLAVYNEQF; V gene: TRBV15
CDR3 protein: ASSFGPAGGTDTQY; V gene: TRBV11-2
CDR3 protein: AISGPGQAPDTEAF; V gene: TRBV10-3